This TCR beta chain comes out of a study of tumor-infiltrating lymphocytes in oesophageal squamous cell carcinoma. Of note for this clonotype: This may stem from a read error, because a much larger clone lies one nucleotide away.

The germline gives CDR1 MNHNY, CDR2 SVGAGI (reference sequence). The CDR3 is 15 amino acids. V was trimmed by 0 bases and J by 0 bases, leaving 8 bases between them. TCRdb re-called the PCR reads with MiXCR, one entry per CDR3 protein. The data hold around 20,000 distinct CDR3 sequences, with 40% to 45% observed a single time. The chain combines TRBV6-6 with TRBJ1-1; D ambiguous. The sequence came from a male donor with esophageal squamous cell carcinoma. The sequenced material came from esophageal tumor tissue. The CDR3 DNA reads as TGTGCCAGCAGTTACTCTCCTTATATGAACACTGAAGCTTTCTTT. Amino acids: CASSYSPYMNTEAFF.